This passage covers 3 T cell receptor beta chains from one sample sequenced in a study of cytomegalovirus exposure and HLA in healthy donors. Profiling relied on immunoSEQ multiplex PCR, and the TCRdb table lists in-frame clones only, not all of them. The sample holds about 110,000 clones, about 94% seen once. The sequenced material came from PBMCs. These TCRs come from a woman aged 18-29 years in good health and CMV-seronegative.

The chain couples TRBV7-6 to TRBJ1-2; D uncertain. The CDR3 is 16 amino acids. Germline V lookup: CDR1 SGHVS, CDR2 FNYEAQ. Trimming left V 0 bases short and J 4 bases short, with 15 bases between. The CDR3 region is CASSLASGRPIYGYTF. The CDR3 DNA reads TGTGCCAGCAGCTTAGCTTCCGGCAGGCCGATCTATGGCTACACCTTC.

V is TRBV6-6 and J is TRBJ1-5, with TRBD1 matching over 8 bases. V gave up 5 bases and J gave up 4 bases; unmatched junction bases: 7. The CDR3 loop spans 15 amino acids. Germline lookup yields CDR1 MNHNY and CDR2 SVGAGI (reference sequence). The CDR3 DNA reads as TGTGCCAGCAGTGACCCCAGGGGGCATAATCAGCCCCAGCATTTT. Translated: CASSDPRGHNQPQHF.

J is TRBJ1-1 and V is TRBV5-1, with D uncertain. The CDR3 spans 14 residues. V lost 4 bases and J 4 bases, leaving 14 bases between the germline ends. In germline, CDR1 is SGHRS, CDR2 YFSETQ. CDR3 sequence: CASSLKTASTEAFF. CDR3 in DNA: TGCGCCAGCAGCCTGAAGACTGCGAGCACTGAAGCTTTCTTT.